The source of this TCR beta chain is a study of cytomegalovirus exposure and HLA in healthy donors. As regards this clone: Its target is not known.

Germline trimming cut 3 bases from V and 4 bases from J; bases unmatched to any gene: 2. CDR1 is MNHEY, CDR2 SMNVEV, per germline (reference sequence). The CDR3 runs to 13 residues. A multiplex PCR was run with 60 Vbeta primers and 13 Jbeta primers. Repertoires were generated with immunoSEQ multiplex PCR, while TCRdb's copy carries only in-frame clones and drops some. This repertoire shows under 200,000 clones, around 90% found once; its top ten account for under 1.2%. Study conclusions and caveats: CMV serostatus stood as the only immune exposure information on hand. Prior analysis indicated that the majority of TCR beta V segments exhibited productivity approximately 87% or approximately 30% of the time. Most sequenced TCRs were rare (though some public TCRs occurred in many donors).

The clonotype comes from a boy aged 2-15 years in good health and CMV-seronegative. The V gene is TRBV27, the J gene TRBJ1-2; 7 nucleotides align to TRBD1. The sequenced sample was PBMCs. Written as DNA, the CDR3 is TGTGCCAGCAGTTTGGCAGGGGGCTATGGCTACACCTTC. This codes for CASSLAGGYGYTF.